The 29 T cell receptor beta chains below come from one sample, sequenced in a study of shared clonotypes between healthy human individuals. Assay: immunoSEQ multiplex PCR; the TCRdb copy retains only in-frame clones and omits some. The data contain just under 350,000 clones, around 70% of them seen just once; the ten biggest clones take up over 9.5%. The source material was memory CD4+ T cells sorted from blood. The sample's subset: CD45RA-negative fraction. The receptors were gathered from a man aged 25-45 years in good health.

This CDR3 is CASSLQGAGGYTF. CDR3 DNA: TGTGCCAGCAGCTTGCAGGGGGCAGGGGGCTACACCTTC. The rearrangement links TRBV7-2 to TRBJ1-2, with 8 bases aligning to TRBD1. The CDR3 covers 13 residues. Germline loops: CDR1 SGHTA, CDR2 FQGNSA. Trimming removed 3 bases from V and 8 bases from J; junction bases left unmatched: 5.

V usage is TRBV5-1 and J usage is TRBJ2-7, with no clear D. The germline V and J ends were trimmed by 1 base and 0 bases, with 8 bases remaining between them. The CDR3 extends over 14 amino acids. The germline CDR1 and CDR2 sequences are SGHRS and YFSETQ. CDR3 sequence reads: CASSLTPGSYEQYF. For the CDR3, the DNA is TGCGCCAGCAGCTTGACCCCCGGCTCCTACGAGCAGTACTTC. Full variable domain (remainder filled in from reference TRBV5-1 and TRBJ2-7): KAGVTQTPRYLIKTRGQQVTLSCSPISGHRSVSWYQQTPGQGLQFLFEYFSETQRNKGNFPGRFSGRQFSNSRSEMNVSTLELGDSALYLCASSLTPGSYEQYFGPGTRLTVT.

The chain combines TRBV2 with TRBJ1-6, with D maybe TRBD1 (6 bases). The V gene's germline CDR1 is SNHLY and CDR2 FYNNEI. V was trimmed by 2 bases and J by 5 bases, leaving 7 bases between them. The CDR3 has 14 amino acids. In DNA form, the CDR3 reads TGTGCCAGCAGTGAAAACAGGGATAATTCACCCCTCCACTTT. Its translation is CASSENRDNSPLHF.

The rearrangement links TRBV5-1 to TRBJ2-2; TRBD1 matches at 8 bases. Germline values: CDR1 SGHRS, CDR2 YFSETQ. Germline trimming cut 4 bases from V and 5 bases from J; bases unmatched to any gene: 16. There are 18 residues in the CDR3. CDR3 coding DNA: TGCGCCAGCAGCCTGTCCGCCCAGGGGGCGCATAGGACCGGGGAGCTGTTTTTT. Translation: CASSLSAQGAHRTGELFF.

The chain couples TRBV11-2 to TRBJ2-5; TRBD2 aligns across 7 bases. The CDR3 extends over 13 amino acids. With V trimmed by 1 base and J by 5 bases, 1 base remained unmatched. Germline V gene data show CDR1 as SGHAT and CDR2 as FQNNGV. Here the CDR3 DNA reads TGTGCCAGCAGCTTAGGGGAGGGGGAGACCCAGTACTTC. This encodes CASSLGEGETQYF.

This clone was counted between two and nine times. The chain employs TRBV5-6 and TRBJ1-2; 9 positions agree with TRBD1. The germline V gene encodes CDR1 SGHDT and CDR2 YYEEEE. V shed 2 bases, J shed 8 bases, and the junction held 10 bases outside the gene matches. This CDR3 comprises 15 residues. The CDR3 region has the DNA TGTGCCAGCAGCTTCGGGGCACAGGGGGCAGGGGGCTACACCTTC. It yields the protein CASSFGAQGAGGYTF.

As to this clone: Given a far larger clone just one base away, this is likely a sequencing read error. In the same sample, other DNA sequences code for this CDR3. V usage is TRBV2 and J usage is TRBJ1-1; maybe TRBD1 (6 bases). CDR3 length equals 13 residues. The germline CDR1 and CDR2 sequences are SNHLY and FYNNEI. Trimming stripped 4 bases from V and 0 bases from J, with 6 bases between. The CDR3 loop is CASSGQVNTEAFF. In nucleotides, the CDR3 is TGTGCCAGCAGTGGACAGGTGAACACTGAAGCTTTCTTT.

The chain joins TRBV14 to TRBJ1-2; D not certain. CDR1 is SGHDN, CDR2 FVKESK, per germline. V was trimmed by 0 bases and J by 1 base, leaving 9 bases between them. The CDR3 has 15 residues. Here the CDR3 reads CASSQEGRLNYGYTF. Here the CDR3 DNA reads TGTGCCAGCAGCCAAGAAGGACGGCTTAACTATGGCTACACCTTC.

Only one count was recorded for this clone. The J gene is TRBJ1-4, the V gene TRBV5-1; the D is unclear. The CDR3 has 15 residues. Germline V gene data show CDR1 as SGHRS and CDR2 as YFSETQ. V dropped 4 bases and J dropped 2 bases, with 12 bases sitting between them. The CDR3 DNA is TGCGCCAGCAGCGAACGGGCGGAGACTAATGAAAAACTGTTTTTT. Protein product: CASSERAETNEKLFF.

The chain is built from TRBV7-8 and TRBJ2-1; no firm D call. CDR1 is SGHVS and CDR2 is FQNEAQ in the germline V gene. The V gene lost 5 bases and the J gene lost 6 bases, with 8 bases spanning the gap. The CDR3 runs to 12 residues. This chain's CDR3 is CASSPSRNEQFF. The CDR3 nucleotides read TGTGCCAGCAGCCCAAGTCGCAATGAGCAGTTCTTC.

The chain carries TRBV18 and TRBJ1-1, with 7 bases aligning to TRBD1. V dropped 5 bases and J dropped 1; count of bases not matched to a gene: 7. This CDR3 is built from 15 residues. Germline CDR1 is KGHSH and CDR2 is LQKENI. The CDR3 loop reads CASSFSTGTNTEAFF. CDR3 bases: TGTGCCAGCTCATTCTCGACAGGGACGAACACTGAAGCTTTCTTT.

V is TRBV18 and J is TRBJ1-1; 7 positions match TRBD1. CDR1 and CDR2 (germline): KGHSH, LQKENI. J gave up 5 bases and V 0 bases, and 6 bases lay outside the gene matches. The CDR3 spans 15 residues. Here the CDR3 reads CASSPPYRGVTEAFF. Written as DNA, the CDR3 is TGTGCCAGCTCACCACCGTACAGGGGAGTTACTGAAGCTTTCTTT.

V usage is TRBV1 and J usage is TRBJ2-7; the table's D call of TRBD2 was not tested on the DNA. TRBV1 is a known pseudogene. The CDR3 contains 20 residues. CDR3 sequence (DNA): TGCACCAGCAGCCAAGGTCCCTTAAGAAATGACTGGAGGAGCTCCTACGAGCAGTACTTC. Encoded protein: CTSSQGPLRNDWRSSYEQYF.

This clone was seen many times. The CDR3 is CASSSLKSGELFF. The CDR3 DNA reads as TGTGCCAGCAGTTCATTGAAGTCCGGGGAGCTGTTTTTT. The V and J genes are TRBV28 and TRBJ2-2; D not resolved. The CDR3 extends over 13 amino acids. Germline V lookup: CDR1 MDHEN, CDR2 SYDVKM. Trimming took 4 bases from V and 6 from J, leaving 9 bases between them.

The chain recombines TRBV7-9 with TRBJ2-5, with TRBD1 matching over 7 bases. V lost 5 bases, J lost 3 bases, and 12 bases stayed unmatched. The length of the CDR3 is 16 residues. Germline lookup yields CDR1 SEHNR and CDR2 FQNEAQ (reference sequence). CDR3 in amino acids: CASSDTGVRLKETQYF. CDR3 in DNA: TGTGCCAGCAGCGATACAGGGGTGAGACTTAAAGAGACCCAGTACTTC.

To note about this clone: One base away lies a much larger clone, so this may be a sequencing read error. At the DNA level, this CDR3 is encoded by other sequences in the same sample as well. This chain uses TRBV6-4 with TRBJ1-1; D call uncertain. The CDR3 covers 13 residues. Germline V gene sequence: CDR1 MRHNA, CDR2 SNTAGT. V was clipped by 2 bases and J by 3 bases, with 7 bases between them. CDR3: CASSDRQDTEAFF. The CDR3 DNA is TGTGCCAGCAGTGACCGGCAGGACACTGAAGCTTTCTTT.

The table lists this clone with a few counts. This chain connects TRBV18 to TRBJ2-4, with 11 bases that match TRBD2. The CDR3 consists of 18 residues. CDR1 is KGHSH, CDR2 LQKENI, per germline. With 2 bases clipped from V and 1 base from J, the junction kept 7 bases outside the gene matches. The chain's CDR3 is CASSPASGRPRAKNIQYF. The CDR3 DNA reads as TGTGCCAGCTCACCAGCTAGCGGGAGGCCCAGGGCCAAAAACATTCAGTACTTC. Drawing the rest from reference TRBV18 and TRBJ2-4, the complete variable domain is NAGVMQNPRHLVRRRGQEARLRCSPMKGHSHVYWYRQLPEEGLKFMVYLQKENIIDESGMPKERFSAEFPKEGPSILRIQQVVRGDSAAYFCASSPASGRPRAKNIQYFGAGTRLSVL.

This clone was detected ten times or more. The chain couples TRBV7-2 to TRBJ2-7; D might be TRBD2 (6 bases). Germline CDR1 SGHTA, CDR2 FQGNSA. CDR3 length: 15 residues. The V end was cut by 1 base, the J end by 2 bases, with 12 bases between. For the CDR3, the DNA is TGTGCCAGCAGCTTAGATGGAGGGGAGGCCTACGAGCAGTACTTC. It codes for CASSLDGGEAYEQYF.

Of note for this clone: This likely stems from a read error, as it lies one base from a far larger clone. This chain joins TRBV6-5 and TRBJ1-2; D unclear. Germline V gene lookup returns CDR1 MNHEY and CDR2 SVGAGI. Deletions cut 5 bases from V and 9 bases from J, with 16 bases between. This CDR3 is built from 13 residues. Here the CDR3 DNA reads TGTGCCAGCAGTCCAACCCCCGGTCGGTGCTACACCTTC. Translation gives CASSPTPGRCYTF.

Concerning this clone itself: At the DNA level, this CDR3 is encoded by other sequences in the same sample as well. The rearrangement uses TRBV10-2 and TRBJ2-1, with D uncertain. Trimming took 9 bases from V and 5 from J, leaving 8 bases between them. CDR3 size: 11 residues. Germline CDR1 and CDR2: WSHSY and SAAADI. CDR3 in DNA: TGCGCCAGTTCCGCCCACAATGAGCAGTTCTTC. Translating it yields CASSAHNEQFF.

This chain joins TRBV9 and TRBJ1-2; 11 nucleotides match TRBD1. The trim removed 4 bases at V and 4 bases at J, leaving 12 bases unmatched. This CDR3 spans 17 amino acids. Per germline, CDR1 SGDLS and CDR2 YYNGEE. The CDR3 sequence is CASSSLAGTGGVYGYTF. CDR3 sequence (DNA): TGTGCCAGCAGCTCACTTGCCGGGACAGGGGGGGTCTATGGCTACACCTTC.

The genes are TRBV10-2 and TRBJ2-7; TRBD2 aligns across 11 bases. The CDR3 runs 17 residues. Germline V gene data show CDR1 as WSHSY and CDR2 as SAAADI. V was pared by 8 bases and J by 2 bases, with 14 bases of the junction left unmatched. CDR3 sequence (DNA): TGCGCCAGCTACTTTTTGGTTAAACTAGCGGGAGCCTACGAGCAGTACTTC. It codes for CASYFLVKLAGAYEQYF.

J is TRBJ2-7 and V is TRBV15; D gene ambiguous. CDR3 size: 15 residues. Germline V gives CDR1 LNHNV, CDR2 YYDKDF (reference sequence). Trimming took off 7 bases at V and 2 bases at J, with 18 bases between the two ends. CDR3 residues: CATTENTVGPYEQYF. The CDR3 nucleotides are TGTGCCACCACCGAGAACACGGTCGGGCCCTACGAGCAGTACTTC.

As concerns this clone: The sample holds other DNA sequences that translate to the same CDR3. The chain combines TRBV2 with TRBJ1-5, with 8 bases fitting TRBD1. CDR1 is SNHLY and CDR2 is FYNNEI in the germline V gene. Germline trimming cut 6 bases from V and 4 bases from J; bases unmatched to any gene: 5. The CDR3 has 14 amino acids. CDR3 loop: CASSERTGNQPQHF. DNA for the CDR3: TGTGCCAGCAGCGAACGGACAGGGAATCAGCCCCAGCATTTT. Full variable domain (rest looked up from reference TRBV2 and TRBJ1-5): EPEVTQTPSHQVTQMGQEVILRCVPISNHLYFYWYRQILGQKVEFLVSFYNNEISEKSEIFDDQFSVERPDGSNFTLKIRSTKLEDSAMYFCASSERTGNQPQHFGDGTRLSIL.

The chain recombines TRBV15 with TRBJ1-3; D may be TRBD1 (5 bases). Per the germline V gene, CDR1 is LNHNV and CDR2 is YYDKDF (reference sequence). Trimming cost V 6 bases and J 2 bases, with 11 bases left between them. This CDR3 is 14 amino acids long. CDR3 sequence: CATREGTAGNTIYF. The CDR3 DNA reads as TGTGCCACCAGGGAGGGGACGGCTGGAAACACCATATATTTT.

A single count supports this clone. A read error is likely here: a far larger clone is one base away. V and J are TRBV5-4 and TRBJ2-7; 13 nucleotides align to TRBD2. Germline lookup yields CDR1 SGHNT and CDR2 YYREEE (reference sequence). The CDR3 covers 16 residues. The chain's CDR3 is CVSSPGLAGQKLAQYF. The CDR3 DNA is TGTGTCAGCAGTCCGGGACTAGCGGGACAAAAGTTAGCGCAGTACTTC.

This clone is a singleton in its sample. The gene calls are TRBV13 and TRBJ2-1; weak D call: TRBD2 (7 bases). The germline V gene has CDR1 PRHDT and CDR2 FYEKMQ (reference sequence). V was clipped by 5 bases and J by 10 bases, with 15 bases between them. CDR3 length equals 13 residues. CDR3 protein: CASSLKGGKEQFF. CDR3 nucleotide sequence: TGTGCCAGCAGCCTTAAGGGGGGGAAAGAGCAGTTCTTC.

The V call is TRBV4-1, the J call TRBJ2-7; a weak D match, TRBD1 (6 bases). Germline V gene lookup returns CDR1 MGHRA and CDR2 YSYEKL. The V end was cut by 0 bases, the J end by 4 bases, with 13 bases between. The CDR3 is made up of 15 amino acids. The CDR3: CASSQDRNRVYEQYF. DNA for the CDR3: TGCGCCAGCAGCCAAGATCGCAACAGGGTTTACGAGCAGTACTTC.

Concerning this clone: Other DNA sequences from this sample encode an identical CDR3 as well. The CDR3 sequence: CASSRTGELFF. CDR3 nucleotides: TGTGCCAGCTCCAGGACCGGGGAGCTGTTTTTT. This chain connects TRBV18 to TRBJ2-2; D gene unclear. Germline loops: CDR1 KGHSH, CDR2 LQKENI. V was trimmed by 6 bases and J by 5 bases, leaving 4 bases between them. The CDR3 is made up of 11 amino acids.